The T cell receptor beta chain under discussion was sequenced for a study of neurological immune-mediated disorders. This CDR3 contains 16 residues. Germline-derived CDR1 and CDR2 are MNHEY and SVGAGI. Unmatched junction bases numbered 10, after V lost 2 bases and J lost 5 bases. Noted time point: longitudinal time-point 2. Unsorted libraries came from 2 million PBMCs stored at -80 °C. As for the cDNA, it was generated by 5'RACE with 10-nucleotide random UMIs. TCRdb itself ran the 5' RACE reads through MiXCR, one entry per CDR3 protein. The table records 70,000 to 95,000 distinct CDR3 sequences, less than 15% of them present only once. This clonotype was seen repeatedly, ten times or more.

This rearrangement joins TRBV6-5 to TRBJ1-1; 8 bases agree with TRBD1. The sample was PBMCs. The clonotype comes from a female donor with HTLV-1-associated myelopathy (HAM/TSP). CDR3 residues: CASSYPSGQGGTEAFF. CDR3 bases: TGTGCCAGCAGTTACCCTAGCGGACAGGGCGGGACTGAAGCTTTCTTT.